This entry features one T cell receptor beta chain sequence. Its target is not known. Primers for the PCR totalled 60 Vbeta and 13 Jbeta. Only in-frame clones appear in the TCRdb table, and some are missing; sequencing was by immunoSEQ multiplex PCR. The table shows 150,000 to 200,000 clones, with 70% to 80% occurring only once. The sample is drawn from a study of cytomegalovirus exposure and HLA in healthy donors. Germline CDR1 reads SGHVS; CDR2 reads FQNEAQ. The V and J ends lost 5 bases and 0 bases, in that order; junction bases with no gene match: 15. The CDR3 runs to 18 residues. General study points: Cytomegalovirus-associated TCR beta chains were listed, numbering some 170. Indistinguishability led to the exclusion of some V segments, TRBV6-2 and TRBV6-3 included.

Sequencing was done on a sample of PBMCs. The rearrangement links TRBV7-8 to TRBJ1-1; 7 bases line up with TRBD1. The sequence was obtained from a woman in her 50s in good health and CMV-seronegative. CDR3 bases: TGTGCCAGCAGCCGGACCCTAGGGGGCGCGGTAGTGAACACTGAAGCTTTCTTT. This translates into CASSRTLGGAVVNTEAFF.